The subject of this entry is one T cell receptor beta chain. The data are from a study of blood T cell repertoires in COVID-19. At the level of the study: Some COVID-19 samples were acute and others convalescent; all came from the United States, Italy and Spain. The cDNA or gDNA used as material had been derived from T cells, B-cell-depleted T cells, or PBMCs.

The CDR3 length is 15 residues. Germline CDR1 and CDR2: LGHDT and YNNKEL (reference sequence). Trimming removed 1 base from V and 3 bases from J; junction bases left unmatched: 6. Per the study methods: Amplified reference gene primers provided the basis for estimating nucleated cell counts. Generated by immunoSEQ multiplex PCR, the TCRdb table keeps only in-frame clones and is missing some. V, J and clone size are taken as reported in that table, and D and trimming were inferred from the DNA itself. The table shows approximately 26,000 clones, with 85% to 90% occurring only once. Sample: peripheral blood. V gene TRBV3-1 (or the pseudogene TRBV3-2) combines with J gene TRBJ2-7; TRBD2 aligns across 7 bases. The clonotype was recovered from a man aged 70-80 years with active COVID-19. The CDR3 DNA reads as TGTGCCAGCAGCCAAGGAGGCGGGGGAATCTACGAGCAGTACTTC. Encoded protein: CASSQGGGGIYEQYF.